The entry below gives a single T cell receptor beta chain sequence along with its context. This CDR3 has 14 residues. V lost 5 bases and J 8 bases, leaving 15 bases between the germline ends. Germline CDR1 is MGHRA and CDR2 is YSYEKL. Per the study methods: Reference gene primers were amplified, and this amplification served to estimate nucleated cell counts. TCRdb's copy holds only in-frame clones and misses some; the assay was immunoSEQ multiplex PCR. That table gives V, J and clone size, and the DNA gave D and trimming. The table records about 200,000 clones, about 88% of them present only once. This entry is derived from a study of blood T cell repertoires in COVID-19.

This receptor was taken from a man aged 35 to 55 with active or convalescent COVID-19. The chain has TRBV4-1 and TRBJ1-4, with a weak D call TRBD1 (5 bases). The sequenced sample was peripheral blood. Here the CDR3 DNA reads TGCGCCAGCAGCGCGGGGGGGTCGGGGGAAAAACTGTTTTTT. This sequence encodes CASSAGGSGEKLFF.